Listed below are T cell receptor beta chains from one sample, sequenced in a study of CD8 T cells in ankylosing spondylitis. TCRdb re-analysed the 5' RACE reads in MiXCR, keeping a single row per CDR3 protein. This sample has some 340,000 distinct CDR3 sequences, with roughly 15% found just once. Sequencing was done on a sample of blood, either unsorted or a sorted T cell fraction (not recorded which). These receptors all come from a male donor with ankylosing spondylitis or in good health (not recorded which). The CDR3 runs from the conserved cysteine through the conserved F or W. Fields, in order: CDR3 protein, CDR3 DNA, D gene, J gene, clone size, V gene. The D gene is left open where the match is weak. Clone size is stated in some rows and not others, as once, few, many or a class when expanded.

cdr3_aa: CASRQDPGKGNTEAFF; cdr3_nt: TGCGCCAGCAGACAGGACCCTGGGAAAGGGAACACTGAAGCTTTCTTT; d_call: .; j_call: TRBJ1-1; clone_size: .; v_call: TRBV5-1
cdr3_aa: CASTPGLGGNEQFF; cdr3_nt: TGTGCCAGCACCCCGGGACTAGGGGGCAATGAGCAGTTCTTC; d_call: TRBD2; j_call: TRBJ2-1; clone_size: few; v_call: TRBV12-3/TRBV12-4
cdr3_aa: CSARTSGGTKLREQYF; cdr3_nt: TGCAGTGCTCGTACTAGCGGGGGGACCAAACTACGCGAGCAGTACTTC; d_call: TRBD2; j_call: TRBJ2-7; clone_size: .; v_call: TRBV20-1
cdr3_aa: CASRPRTGTPQETQYF; cdr3_nt: TGCGCCAGCAGGCCAAGGACAGGAACCCCACAAGAGACCCAGTACTTC; d_call: TRBD1; j_call: TRBJ2-5; clone_size: .; v_call: TRBV5-1
cdr3_aa: CASSNGLAGTEQFF; cdr3_nt: TGTGCCAGCAGCAACGGACTAGCGGGAACTGAGCAGTTCTTC; d_call: TRBD2; j_call: TRBJ2-1; clone_size: .; v_call: TRBV2
cdr3_aa: CASSLTGGTYEQYF; cdr3_nt: TGCGCCAGCAGCTTAACAGGGGGCACCTACGAGCAGTACTTC; d_call: TRBD1; j_call: TRBJ2-7; clone_size: many; v_call: TRBV5-1
cdr3_aa: CSASIAGAYNEQFF; cdr3_nt: TGCAGTGCTAGTATAGCGGGAGCCTACAATGAGCAGTTCTTC; d_call: TRBD2; j_call: TRBJ2-1; clone_size: few; v_call: TRBV20-1
cdr3_aa: CASSQVVPGQGANGYTF; cdr3_nt: TGCGCCAGCAGCCAAGTCGTACCGGGACAGGGGGCGAACGGCTACACCTTC; d_call: TRBD1; j_call: TRBJ1-2; clone_size: few; v_call: TRBV4-1
cdr3_aa: CASSRTGLENTGELFF; cdr3_nt: TGCGCCAGCAGCCGGACGGGACTTGAGAACACCGGGGAGCTGTTTTTT; d_call: .; j_call: TRBJ2-2; clone_size: few; v_call: TRBV4-1
cdr3_aa: CASSQGSGSTDTQYF; cdr3_nt: TGTGCCAGCAGCCAAGGGAGCGGGAGCACAGATACGCAGTATTTT; d_call: .; j_call: TRBJ2-3; clone_size: few; v_call: TRBV3-1
cdr3_aa: CSAPRDGPQETQYF; cdr3_nt: TGCAGTGCCCCGAGGGACGGTCCCCAAGAGACCCAGTACTTC; d_call: .; j_call: TRBJ2-5; clone_size: .; v_call: TRBV20-1
cdr3_aa: CASSLDLDGTGWFF; cdr3_nt: TGTGCCAGCAGCTTAGATTTAGACGGGACTGGGTGGTTCTTC; d_call: .; j_call: TRBJ2-1; clone_size: .; v_call: TRBV7-9
cdr3_aa: CAWSVRFGELFF; cdr3_nt: TGTGCCTGGAGTGTACGATTCGGGGAGCTGTTTTTT; d_call: .; j_call: TRBJ2-2; clone_size: .; v_call: TRBV30
cdr3_aa: CASGLVQAGITF; cdr3_nt: TGTGCTAGTGGTTTGGTACAAGCCGGGATCACCTTC; d_call: .; j_call: TRBJ1-2; clone_size: .; v_call: TRBV12-5
cdr3_aa: CATQRAEMGDTQYF; cdr3_nt: TGTGCCACCCAGCGCGCGGAGATGGGAGATACGCAGTATTTT; d_call: .; j_call: TRBJ2-3; clone_size: .; v_call: TRBV19
cdr3_aa: CASSLRAQNEQYF; cdr3_nt: TGTGCCAGCAGTTTAAGGGCCCAGAACGAGCAGTACTTC; d_call: .; j_call: TRBJ2-7; clone_size: .; v_call: TRBV12-3/TRBV12-4